Given below is one TCR beta chain in context. Germline-derived CDR1 and CDR2 are SGDLS and YYNGEE. This CDR3 contains 15 residues. V lost 4 bases, J lost 2 bases, and 15 bases lay in between. This sample is drawn from a study of CD8 T cells in Susac syndrome. Overall study context: Within the sequenced Susac syndrome patient group, about six exhibited active disease and eight were in remission. At the time their blood was drawn, patients with Susac syndrome were either therapy-naive, on corticosteroids (with some of them also receiving intravenous immunoglobulin), or on intravenous immunoglobulin alone.

The RNA input was about 0.5 to 1 ug, and it was reverse transcribed with random hexamers. Amplification of TCR beta CDR3 was carried out by immunoSEQ multiplex PCR, which covered 54 Vbeta and 13 Jbeta segments. TCRdb re-called the immunoSEQ multiplex PCR reads with MiXCR, one entry per CDR3 protein. The data contain tens of thousands of distinct CDR3 sequences, roughly 94% of them seen just once; the ten biggest clones take up about 0.52%. The chain links TRBV9 to TRBJ2-5; maybe TRBD2 (6 bases). Sequencing input: CD8+ T cells from PBMCs. This TCR was sampled from a human donor with Susac syndrome. CDR3 residues: CASSWGSGGQETQYF. For the CDR3, the DNA is TGTGCCAGCAGCTGGGGGAGTGGGGGGCAAGAGACCCAGTACTTC.